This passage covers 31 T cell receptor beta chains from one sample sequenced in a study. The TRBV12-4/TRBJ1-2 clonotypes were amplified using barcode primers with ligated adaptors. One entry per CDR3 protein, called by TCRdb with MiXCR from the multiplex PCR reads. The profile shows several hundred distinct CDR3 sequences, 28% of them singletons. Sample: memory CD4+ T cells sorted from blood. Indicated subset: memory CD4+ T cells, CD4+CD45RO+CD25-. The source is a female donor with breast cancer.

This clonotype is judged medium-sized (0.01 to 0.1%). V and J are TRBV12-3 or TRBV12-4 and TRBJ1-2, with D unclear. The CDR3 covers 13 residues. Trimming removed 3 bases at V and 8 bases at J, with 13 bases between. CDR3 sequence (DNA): TGTGCCAGCAGTTTGGATGGATCTAGGGGCTACACCTTC. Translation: CASSLDGSRGYTF.

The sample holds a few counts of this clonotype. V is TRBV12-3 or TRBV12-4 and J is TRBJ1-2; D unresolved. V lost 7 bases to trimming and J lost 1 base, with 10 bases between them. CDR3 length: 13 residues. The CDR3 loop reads CASTATLNYGYTF. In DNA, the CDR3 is TGTGCCAGCACCGCGACACTTAACTATGGCTACACCTTC.

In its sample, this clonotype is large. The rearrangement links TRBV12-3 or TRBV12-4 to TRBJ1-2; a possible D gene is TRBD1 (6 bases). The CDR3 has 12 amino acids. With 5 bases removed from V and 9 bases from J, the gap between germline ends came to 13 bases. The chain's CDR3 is CASSHSTGSYTF. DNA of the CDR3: TGTGCCAGCAGTCACTCTACAGGGAGCTACACCTTC.

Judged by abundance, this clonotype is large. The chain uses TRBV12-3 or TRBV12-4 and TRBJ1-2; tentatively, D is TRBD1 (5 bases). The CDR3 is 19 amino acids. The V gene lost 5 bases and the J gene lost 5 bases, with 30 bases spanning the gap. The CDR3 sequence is CASSSFGGVGRIDSYGYTF. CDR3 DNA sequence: TGTGCCAGCAGTAGTTTTGGAGGGGTCGGTCGCATCGACAGTTATGGCTACACCTTC.

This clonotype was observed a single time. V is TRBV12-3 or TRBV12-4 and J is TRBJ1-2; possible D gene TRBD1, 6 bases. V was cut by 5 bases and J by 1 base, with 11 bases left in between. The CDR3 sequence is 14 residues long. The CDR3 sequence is CASSRGQVNYGYTF. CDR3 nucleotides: TGTGCCAGCAGTAGGGGACAAGTTAACTATGGCTACACCTTC.

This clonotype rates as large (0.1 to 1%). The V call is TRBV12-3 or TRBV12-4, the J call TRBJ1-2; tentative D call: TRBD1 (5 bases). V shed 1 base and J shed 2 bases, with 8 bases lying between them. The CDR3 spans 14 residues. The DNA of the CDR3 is TGTGCCAGCAGTTTAGGTGAGGGGAACTATGGCTACACCTTC. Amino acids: CASSLGEGNYGYTF.

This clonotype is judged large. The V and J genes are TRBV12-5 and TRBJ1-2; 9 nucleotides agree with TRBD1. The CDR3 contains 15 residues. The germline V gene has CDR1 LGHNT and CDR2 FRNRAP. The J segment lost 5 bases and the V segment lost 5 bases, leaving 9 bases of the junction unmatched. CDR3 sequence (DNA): TGTGCTAGTGGTGCTCCAGGGACAGGGATTTATGGCTACACCTTC. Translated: CASGAPGTGIYGYTF.

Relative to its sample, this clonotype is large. The CDR3 here is CASKTGTDYGYTF. CDR3 DNA: TGTGCCAGCAAGACCGGGACGGACTATGGCTACACCTTC. The chain couples TRBV12-3 or TRBV12-4 to TRBJ1-2; TRBD1 might be the D (5 bases). The CDR3 contains 13 residues. The ends were cut back, 7 bases at V and 3 bases at J, with 12 bases in the middle.

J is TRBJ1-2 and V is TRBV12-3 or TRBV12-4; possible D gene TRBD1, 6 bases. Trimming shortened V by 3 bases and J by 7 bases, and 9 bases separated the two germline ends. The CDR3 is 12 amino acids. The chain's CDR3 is CASSFTGFGYTF. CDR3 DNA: TGTGCCAGCAGTTTTACAGGGTTTGGCTACACCTTC.

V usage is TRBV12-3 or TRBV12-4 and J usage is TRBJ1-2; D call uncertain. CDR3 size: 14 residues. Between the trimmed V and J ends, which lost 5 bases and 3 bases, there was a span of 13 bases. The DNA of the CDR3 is TGTGCCAGCAGTCGGACTATGACGGACTATGGCTACACCTTC. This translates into CASSRTMTDYGYTF.

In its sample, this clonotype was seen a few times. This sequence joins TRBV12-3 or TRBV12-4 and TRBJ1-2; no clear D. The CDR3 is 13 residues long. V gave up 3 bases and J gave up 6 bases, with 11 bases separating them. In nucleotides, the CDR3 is TGTGCCAGCAGTTTGGGCGGGGTGGATGGCTACACCTTC. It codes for CASSLGGVDGYTF.

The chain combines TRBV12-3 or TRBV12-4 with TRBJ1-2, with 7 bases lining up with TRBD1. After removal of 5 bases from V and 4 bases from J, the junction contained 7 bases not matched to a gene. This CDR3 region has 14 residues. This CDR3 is CASSPGQQGYGYTF. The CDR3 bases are TGTGCCAGCAGTCCGGGACAGCAAGGCTATGGCTACACCTTC.

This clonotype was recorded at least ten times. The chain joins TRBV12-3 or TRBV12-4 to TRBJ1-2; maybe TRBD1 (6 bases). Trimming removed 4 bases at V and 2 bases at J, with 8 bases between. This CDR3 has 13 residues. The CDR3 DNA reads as TGTGCCAGCAGTTACGACAGGAACTATGGCTACACCTTC. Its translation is CASSYDRNYGYTF.

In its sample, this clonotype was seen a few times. The CDR3 spells CASSSTAYGYTF. The CDR3 DNA sequence: TGTGCCAGCAGTTCGACAGCGTATGGCTACACCTTC. The chain carries TRBV12-3 or TRBV12-4 and TRBJ1-2, with D possibly being TRBD1 (5 bases). Trimming took off 4 bases at V and 5 bases at J, with 8 bases between the two ends. There are 12 residues in the CDR3.

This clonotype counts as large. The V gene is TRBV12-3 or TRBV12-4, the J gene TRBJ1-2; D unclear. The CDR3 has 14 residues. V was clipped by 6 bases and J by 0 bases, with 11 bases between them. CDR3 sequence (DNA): TGTGCCAGCAGAGTGGAGGGATCTAACTATGGCTACACCTTC. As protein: CASRVEGSNYGYTF.

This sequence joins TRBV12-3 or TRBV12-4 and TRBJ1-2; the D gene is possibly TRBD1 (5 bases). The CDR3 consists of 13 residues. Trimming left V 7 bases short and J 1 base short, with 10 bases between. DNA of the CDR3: TGTGCCAGCACCGGGACGGTTAACTATGGCTACACCTTC. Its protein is CASTGTVNYGYTF.

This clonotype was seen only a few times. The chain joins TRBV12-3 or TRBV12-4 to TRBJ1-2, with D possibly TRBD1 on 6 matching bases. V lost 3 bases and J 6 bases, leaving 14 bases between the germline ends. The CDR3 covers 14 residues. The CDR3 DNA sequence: TGTGCCAGCAGTTTGACAGGCGTATCCCATGGCTACACCTTC. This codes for CASSLTGVSHGYTF.

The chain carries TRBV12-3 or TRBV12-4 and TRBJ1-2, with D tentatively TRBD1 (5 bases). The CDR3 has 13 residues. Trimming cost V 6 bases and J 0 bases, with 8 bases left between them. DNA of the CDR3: TGTGCCAGCAGATTGACAGCTAACTATGGCTACACCTTC. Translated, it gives CASRLTANYGYTF.

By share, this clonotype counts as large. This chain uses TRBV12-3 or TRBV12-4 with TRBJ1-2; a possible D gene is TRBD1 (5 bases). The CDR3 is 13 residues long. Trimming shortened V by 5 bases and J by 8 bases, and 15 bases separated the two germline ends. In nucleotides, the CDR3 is TGTGCCAGCAGTGCAGACTACCAGGGAGGCTACACCTTC. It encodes CASSADYQGGYTF.

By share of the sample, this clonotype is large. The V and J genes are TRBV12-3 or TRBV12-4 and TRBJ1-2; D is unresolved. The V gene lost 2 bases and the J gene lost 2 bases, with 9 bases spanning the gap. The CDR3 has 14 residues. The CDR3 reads CASSLNTKNYGYTF. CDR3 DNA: TGTGCCAGCAGTTTAAACACCAAGAACTATGGCTACACCTTC.

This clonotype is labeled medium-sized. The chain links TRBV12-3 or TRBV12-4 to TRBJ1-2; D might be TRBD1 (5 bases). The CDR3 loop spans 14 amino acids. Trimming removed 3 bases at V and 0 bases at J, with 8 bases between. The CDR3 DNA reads TGTGCCAGCAGTTTTGGAGGGGCTAACTATGGCTACACCTTC. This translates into CASSFGGANYGYTF.

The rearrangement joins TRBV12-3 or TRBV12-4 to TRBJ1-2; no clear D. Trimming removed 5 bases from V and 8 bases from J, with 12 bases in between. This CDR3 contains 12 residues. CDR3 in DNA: TGTGCCAGCAGTGCGGAGGTGAGGGGCTACACCTTC. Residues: CASSAEVRGYTF.

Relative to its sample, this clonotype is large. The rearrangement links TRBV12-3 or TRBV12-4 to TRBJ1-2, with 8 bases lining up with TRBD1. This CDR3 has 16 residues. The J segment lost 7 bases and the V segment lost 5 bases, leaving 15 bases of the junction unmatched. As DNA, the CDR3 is TGTGCCAGCAGTAATCGTCGGACAGGGAGTATCGGTGGCTACACCTTC. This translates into CASSNRRTGSIGGYTF.

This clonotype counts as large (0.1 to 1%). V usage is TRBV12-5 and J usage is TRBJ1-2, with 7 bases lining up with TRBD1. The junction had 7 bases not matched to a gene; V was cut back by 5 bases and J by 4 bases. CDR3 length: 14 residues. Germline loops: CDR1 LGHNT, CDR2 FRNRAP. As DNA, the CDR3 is TGTGCTAGTGGTCTTGGACAGGACCTCTATGGCTACACCTTC. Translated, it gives CASGLGQDLYGYTF. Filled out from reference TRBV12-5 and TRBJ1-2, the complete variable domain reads DARVTQTPRHKVTEMGQEVTMRCQPILGHNTVFWYRQTMMQGLELLAYFRNRAPLDDSGMPKDRFSAEMPDATLATLKIQPSEPRDSAVYFCASGLGQDLYGYTFGSGTRLTVV.

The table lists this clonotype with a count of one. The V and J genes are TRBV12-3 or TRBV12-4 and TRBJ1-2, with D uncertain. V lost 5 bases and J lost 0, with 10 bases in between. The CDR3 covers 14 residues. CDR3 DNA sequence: TGTGCCAGCAGTCAGAGATTAGCTAACTATGGCTACACCTTC. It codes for CASSQRLANYGYTF.

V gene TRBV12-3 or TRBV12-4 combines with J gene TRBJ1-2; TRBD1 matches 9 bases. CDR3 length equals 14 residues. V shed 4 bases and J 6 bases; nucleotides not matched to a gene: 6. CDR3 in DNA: TGTGCCAGCAGTTACCGGGACAGGGAGAATGGCTACACCTTC. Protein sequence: CASSYRDRENGYTF.

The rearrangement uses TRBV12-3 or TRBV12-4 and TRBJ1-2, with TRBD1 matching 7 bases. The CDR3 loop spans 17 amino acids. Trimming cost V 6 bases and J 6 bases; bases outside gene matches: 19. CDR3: CASSPDRWARLAHGYTF. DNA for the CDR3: TGTGCCAGCAGCCCGGACAGGTGGGCCAGGCTTGCCCATGGCTACACCTTC.

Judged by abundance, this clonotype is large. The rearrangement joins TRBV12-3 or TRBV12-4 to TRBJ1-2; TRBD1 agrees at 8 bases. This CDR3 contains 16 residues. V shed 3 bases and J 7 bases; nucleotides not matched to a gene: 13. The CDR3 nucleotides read TGTGCCAGCAGTTTGTCTTTCTCGGACAGGGAGGGTGGCTACACCTTC. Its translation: CASSLSFSDREGGYTF.

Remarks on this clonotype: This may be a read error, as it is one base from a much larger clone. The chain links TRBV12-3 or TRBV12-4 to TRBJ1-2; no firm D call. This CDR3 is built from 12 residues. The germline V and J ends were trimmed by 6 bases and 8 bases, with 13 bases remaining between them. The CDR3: CASSEGLQGYTF. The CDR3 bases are TGTGCCAGCAGCGAGGGTTTACAGGGCTACACCTTC.

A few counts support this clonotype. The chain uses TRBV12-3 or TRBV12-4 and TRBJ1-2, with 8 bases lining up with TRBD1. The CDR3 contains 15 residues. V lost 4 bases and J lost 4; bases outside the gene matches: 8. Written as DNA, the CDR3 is TGTGCCAGCAGTTCCGGGACAGGAGAACTCTATGGCTACACCTTC. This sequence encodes CASSSGTGELYGYTF.

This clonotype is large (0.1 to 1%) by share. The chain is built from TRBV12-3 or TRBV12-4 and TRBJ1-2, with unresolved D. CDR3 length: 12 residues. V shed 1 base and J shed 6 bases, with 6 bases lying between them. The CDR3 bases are TGTGCCAGCAGTTTAGGAGACGATGGCTACACCTTC. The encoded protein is CASSLGDDGYTF.